The 21 T cell receptor beta chains given below trace back to one sample, sequenced in a study of beta chain features in type 1 diabetes (dated by TCRdb to 2017 to 2018). Libraries were made using the immunoSEQ multiplex PCR assay. The entire isolated RNA was reverse transcribed using the High Capacity cDNA Reverse Transcription Kit, and thus expressed TCRB transcripts were sequenced. What TCRdb holds here is the immuneACCESS table cut down to in-frame rearrangements. Part of the clones is not present; checked against another copy, under half of the missing clones reflect an unresolved V gene, and the others are unexplained. The sample table contains under 500,000 clones; only one count was recorded for 30% of them. Clones ranked in the top ten supply more than 0.055% of the sample. The sequenced sample was naive CD4+ T cells from blood. The intended sense of this specimen's cell subset or site label: true naive CD4+ T cells. All receptors derive from a young man in good health.

In its sample, this clone was seen a few times. The chain joins TRBV28 to TRBJ2-3; 7 positions agree with TRBD1. Trimming at V came to 4 bases and at J to 1 base, leaving 2 bases not matched to a gene. Germline V gene data show CDR1 as MDHEN and CDR2 as SYDVKM. The CDR3 covers 14 residues. The CDR3 reads CASSYTGGTDTQYF. CDR3 DNA: TGTGCCAGCAGTTACACAGGGGGCACAGATACGCAGTATTTT.

This clone came up a few times. This sequence joins TRBV4-3 and TRBJ2-1; D uncertain. V lost 2 bases and J lost 8, with 7 bases in between. The CDR3 spans 12 residues. Germline V gives CDR1 LGHNA, CDR2 YSLEER. CDR3 loop: CASSQTWDEQFF. DNA of the CDR3: TGCGCCAGCAGCCAAACATGGGATGAGCAGTTCTTC.

In this sample, this clone turned up a few times. V is TRBV29-1 and J is TRBJ2-7; D may be TRBD1 (7 bases). This CDR3 comprises 13 residues. The V gene's germline CDR1 is SQVTM and CDR2 ANQGSEA. The V gene lost 6 bases and the J gene lost 4 bases, with 16 bases spanning the gap. The CDR3, as DNA: TGCAGCGTGACCCCAGGGGGGCCTTACGAGCAGTACTTC. This translates into CSVTPGGPYEQYF.

The chain has TRBV30 and TRBJ1-5; unclear D gene. Germline V gives CDR1 GTSNPN, CDR2 SVGIG (reference sequence). CDR3 size: 13 residues. Trimming took 2 bases from V and 4 from J, leaving 9 bases between them. CDR3 amino acids: CAWSLAGNQPQHF. Written as DNA, the CDR3 is TGTGCCTGGAGTCTGGCAGGTAATCAGCCCCAGCATTTT.

This rearrangement joins TRBV7-9 to TRBJ2-7, with 10 bases lining up with TRBD2. The CDR3 covers 15 residues. Germline-derived CDR1 and CDR2 are SEHNR and FQNEAQ (reference sequence). J gave up 6 bases and V 5 bases, and 10 bases lay outside the gene matches. The CDR3 spells CASSLVARLAGEQYF. CDR3 nucleotides: TGTGCCAGCAGCCTAGTAGCGAGACTAGCGGGCGAGCAGTACTTC. Based on the CDR3 plus reference TRBV7-9 and TRBJ2-7, the full variable domain is DTGVSQNPRHKITKRGQNVTFRCDPISEHNRLYWYRQTLGQGPEFLTYFQNEAQLEKSRLLSDRFSAERPKGSFSTLEIQRTEQGDSAMYLCASSLVARLAGEQYFGPGTRLTVT.

This clone has only a few counts. This rearrangement joins TRBV7-9 to TRBJ2-7; D perhaps matches TRBD2 (7 bases). CDR3 length: 13 amino acids. Trimming left V 5 bases short and J 6 bases short, with 14 bases between. Per germline, CDR1 SEHNR and CDR2 FQNEAQ (reference sequence). CDR3 protein: CASSPRGGAEQYF. The CDR3 DNA is TGTGCCAGCAGCCCCCGCGGGGGCGCCGAGCAGTACTTC.

The rearrangement links TRBV19 to TRBJ1-2; D might be TRBD1 (5 bases). Looked up from germline, CDR1 is LNHDA and CDR2 is SQIVND (reference sequence). The germline V and J ends were trimmed by 6 bases and 2 bases, with 13 bases remaining between them. The CDR3 runs 14 residues. CDR3: CASRHRDGNYGYTF. CDR3 bases: TGTGCCAGTAGGCATCGGGACGGAAACTATGGCTACACCTTC. The entire variable domain, with the rest obtained from reference TRBV19 and TRBJ1-2, is as follows: DGGITQSPKYLFRKEGQNVTLSCEQNLNHDAMYWYRQDPGQGLRLIYYSQIVNDFQKGDIAEGYSVSREKKESFPLTVTSAQKNPTAFYLCASRHRDGNYGYTFGSGTRLTVV.

This sequence joins TRBV5-1 and TRBJ2-7; D perhaps matches TRBD2 (6 bases). With 4 bases removed from V and 5 bases from J, the gap between germline ends came to 16 bases. This CDR3 is 14 amino acids long. CDR1 is SGHRS and CDR2 is YFSETQ in the germline V gene. CDR3 nucleotide sequence: TGCGCCAGCAGCCCCGTTGGGGGAGGAAACGAGCAGTACTTC. Its translation is CASSPVGGGNEQYF.

This clone was detected a few times. The J gene is TRBJ1-2, the V gene TRBV7-9; D unresolved. Germline assignment: CDR1 SEHNR and CDR2 FQNEAQ (reference sequence). The CDR3 runs to 11 residues. Between the trimmed V and J ends, which lost 0 bases and 8 bases, there was a span of 4 bases. The CDR3 region has the DNA TGTGCCAGCAGCTTAGCTGGGGGCTACACCTTC. Its protein is CASSLAGGYTF.

This clone occurred a few times. Other DNA sequences in the sample encode the same CDR3. J is TRBJ2-7 and V is TRBV7-2; D unclear. V lost 5 bases, J lost 2 bases, and 4 bases lay in between. The CDR3 sequence is 11 residues long. Germline lookup yields CDR1 SGHTA and CDR2 FQGNSA. Here the CDR3 DNA reads TGTGCCAGCAGCGCAGCCTACGAGCAGTACTTC. It codes for CASSAAYEQYF.

The chain couples TRBV30 to TRBJ2-7; 14 bases map to TRBD2. CDR3 size: 18 residues. Germline V CDR1 and CDR2: GTSNPN, SVGIG (reference sequence). The V and J ends lost 3 bases and 2 bases, in that order; junction bases with no gene match: 12. The CDR3 reads CAWRQTGTSGRLTYEQYF. The CDR3 region has the DNA TGTGCCTGGAGACAGACCGGGACTAGCGGGAGACTAACCTACGAGCAGTACTTC.

The genes are TRBV10-3 and TRBJ1-2; 7 bases are a match to TRBD1. The CDR3 totals 13 residues. The ends lost 4 bases at V and 3 bases at J; junction bases unmatched: 2. Germline CDR1 is ENHRY and CDR2 is SYGVKD. The chain's CDR3 is CAISADRDYGYTF. The CDR3 bases are TGTGCCATCAGTGCTGACAGGGACTATGGCTACACCTTC.

The chain joins TRBV27 to TRBJ2-2; 7 positions agree with TRBD1. CDR3 length equals 16 residues. Germline V CDR1 and CDR2: MNHEY, SMNVEV (reference sequence). V was pared by 8 bases and J by 2 bases, with 11 bases of the junction left unmatched. The CDR3, as DNA: TGTGCCAGCGGCATAGGGACAGCAATTAACACCGGGGAGCTGTTTTTT. This sequence encodes CASGIGTAINTGELFF.

The chain has TRBV29-1 and TRBJ2-7; D is unresolved. V shed 5 bases and J shed 5 bases, with 10 bases lying between them. Germline V gives CDR1 SQVTM, CDR2 ANQGSEA. The CDR3 extends over 11 amino acids. This CDR3 reads CSVRLADEQYF. CDR3 DNA sequence: TGCAGCGTTCGTCTGGCCGACGAGCAGTACTTC.

This chain links TRBV5-1 with TRBJ2-2; 7 bases are a match to TRBD1. This CDR3 has 15 amino acids. J was trimmed by 8 bases and V by 4 bases; bases with no gene match: 11. CDR1 is SGHRS and CDR2 is YFSETQ in the germline V gene. This CDR3 is CASSPGTVTTGELFF. As DNA, the CDR3 is TGCGCCAGCAGCCCCGGGACAGTGACGACTGGGGAGCTGTTTTTT.

This clone was observed a few times. The sample holds other DNA sequences that translate to the same CDR3. V and J are TRBV2 and TRBJ2-7; D ambiguous. The length of the CDR3 is 11 residues. Trimming took off 5 bases at V and 2 bases at J, with 4 bases between the two ends. Germline lookup yields CDR1 SNHLY and CDR2 FYNNEI. The CDR3 sequence: CASSPAYEQYF. The CDR3 DNA is TGTGCCAGCAGTCCGGCCTACGAGCAGTACTTC. The full variable domain, completed using reference TRBV2 and TRBJ2-7, is EPEVTQTPSHQVTQMGQEVILRCVPISNHLYFYWYRQILGQKVEFLVSFYNNEISEKSEIFDDQFSVERPDGSNFTLKIRSTKLEDSAMYFCASSPAYEQYFGPGTRLTVT.

This clone was seen a few times. The chain joins TRBV18 to TRBJ2-1; a possible D gene is TRBD2 (6 bases). Germline V CDR1 and CDR2: KGHSH, LQKENI. This CDR3 contains 15 residues. V gave up 6 bases and J gave up 4 bases, with 16 bases separating them. CDR3 coding DNA: TGTGCCAGCTCCGTGGCAAGCGGGTATTACAATGAGCAGTTCTTC. Residues: CASSVASGYYNEQFF. The variable domain in full, with the rest retrieved from reference TRBV18 and TRBJ2-1, is NAGVMQNPRHLVRRRGQEARLRCSPMKGHSHVYWYRQLPEEGLKFMVYLQKENIIDESGMPKERFSAEFPKEGPSILRIQQVVRGDSAAYFCASSVASGYYNEQFFGPGTRLTVL.

A single count supports this clone. The chain employs TRBV4-3 and TRBJ1-5, with unresolved D. This CDR3 contains 13 residues. Germline V gives CDR1 LGHNA, CDR2 YSLEER. V was clipped by 0 bases and J by 6 bases, with 6 bases between them. CDR3 bases: TGCGCCAGCAGCCAAGATCAATCTCAGCCCCAGCATTTT. Translating it yields CASSQDQSQPQHF.

This clone was counted a few times. V is TRBV18 and J is TRBJ1-1, with TRBD1 as a possible D gene (6 bases). Germline V gene data show CDR1 as KGHSH and CDR2 as LQKENI. This CDR3 comprises 14 residues. Trimming left V 4 bases short and J 2 bases short, with 11 bases between. In nucleotides, the CDR3 is TGTGCCAGCTCACTAGGGACATCAAACACTGAAGCTTTCTTT. This codes for CASSLGTSNTEAFF.

This chain connects TRBV6-5 to TRBJ2-6, with D uncertain. Trimming cost V 6 bases and J 0 bases, with 9 bases left between them. This CDR3 has 15 residues. Germline V lookup: CDR1 MNHEY, CDR2 SVGAGI. CDR3 residues: CASSLVSSGANVLTF. In DNA form, the CDR3 reads TGTGCCAGCAGCCTAGTTAGCTCTGGGGCCAACGTCCTGACTTTC.

This clone was found a few times. CDR3 amino acids: CASSSGQTKNIQYF. The CDR3 DNA follows: TGTGCCAGCAGTTCGGGACAGACCAAAAACATTCAGTACTTC. This chain links TRBV6-5 with TRBJ2-4, with 7 bases fitting TRBD1. CDR1 and CDR2 (germline): MNHEY, SVGAGI. This CDR3 has 14 residues. Trimming removed 4 bases from V and 2 bases from J; junction bases left unmatched: 2.